These T cell receptor beta chains were read from a single sample in a study of cytomegalovirus exposure and HLA in healthy donors. Sequencing was performed with immunoSEQ multiplex PCR; in TCRdb, only in-frame clones are kept and a portion is missing. The table lists 110,000 to 150,000 clones, about 94% of them singletons. The specimen was PBMCs. All receptors derive from a man in his late teens or twenties in good health and CMV-seropositive. Each CDR3 is given with its conserved first and last residue. A D gene is named only where the DNA matches it firmly. Some rows mark clone size as missing; the rest say once, few, many or name a class of expanded clone.

v_call	d_call	clone_size	j_call	cdr3_nt	cdr3_aa
TRBV11-2	TRBD1	NA	TRBJ2-7	TGTGCCAGCCAAACTTCCAGGGGGCGAGACCCTTACGAGCAGTACTTC	CASQTSRGRDPYEQYF
TRBV5-4	TRBD2	NA	TRBJ2-7	TGTGCCAGCAGCTCCGGGACTAGCCCCGACGAGCAGTACTTC	CASSSGTSPDEQYF
TRBV7-3	TRBD1	NA	TRBJ1-6	TGTGCCAGCAGCTGGGACAGCGATTCACCCCTCCACTTT	CASSWDSDSPLHF
TRBV6-1	TRBD1	NA	TRBJ2-7	TGTGCCAGCTCCAGGGGGATTAGCTCCTACGAGCAGTACTTC	CASSRGISSYEQYF
TRBV4-2	TRBD2	NA	TRBJ2-7	TGTGCCAGCGGGGGGGGCTACGAGCAGTACTTC	CASGGGYEQYF
TRBV29-1	NA	once	TRBJ2-3	TGCAGCGTTGAAGTCCGACTCGGAGATACGCAGTATTTT	CSVEVRLGDTQYF
TRBV9	NA	NA	TRBJ1-1	TGTGCCAGCAGCGTGGGAGGGAGAGAGAACACTGAAGCTTTCTTT	CASSVGGRENTEAFF
TRBV15	TRBD2	NA	TRBJ2-2	TGTGCCACCAGCTCGGCGGGAGCATTAACCGGGGAGCTGTTTTTT	CATSSAGALTGELFF
TRBV6-6	TRBD2	NA	TRBJ2-3	TGTGCCAGCAGTTACCCCGGGACTAGCGGTACAGATACGCAGTATTTT	CASSYPGTSGTDTQYF
TRBV5-8	NA	NA	TRBJ2-7	TGTGCCAGCAGCCCTCTTCCGGGAACCTACGAGCAGTACTTC	CASSPLPGTYEQYF
TRBV10-3	TRBD1	NA	TRBJ1-2	TGTGCCATCAGTGAGTCCTCGACAGGGGCCGGCCGTGGCTACACCTTC	CAISESSTGAGRGYTF
TRBV6-5	TRBD2	NA	TRBJ2-1	TGTGCCAGCAGGCGGGACTACGGCAATGAGCAGTTCTTC	CASRRDYGNEQFF
TRBV28	TRBD2	NA	TRBJ2-7	TGTGCCAGCCAGGCTAGCGGGACCTACGAGCAGTACTTC	CASQASGTYEQYF
TRBV7-6	NA	NA	TRBJ1-1	TGTGCCAGCAGCCTTGGGGGGATGAACACTGAAGCTTTCTTT	CASSLGGMNTEAFF
TRBV27	NA	NA	TRBJ1-2	TGTGCCAGCAGTTTATCGAAATGGGGAGACGCTAACTATGGCTACACCTTC	CASSLSKWGDANYGYTF
TRBV6-6	TRBD1	once	TRBJ1-6	TGTGCCAGCAGTTACGCAGGGACAGGGAATTCACCCCTCCACTTT	CASSYAGTGNSPLHF
TRBV9	TRBD2	NA	TRBJ2-1	TGTGCCAGCAGCGTAGCCGGGGGGGGCAATGAGCAGTTCTTC	CASSVAGGGNEQFF
TRBV6-1	NA	NA	TRBJ2-2	TGTGCCAGCACCCCGGGACTGGGGAACACCGGGGAGCTGTTTTTT	CASTPGLGNTGELFF
TRBV28	NA	NA	TRBJ1-2	TGTGCCAGCAGTTTTGAGAGAAAGATGTATGGCTACACCTTC	CASSFERKMYGYTF
TRBV27	TRBD2	NA	TRBJ2-1	TGTGCCAGCAGTCCGACTAGCGGATCCGAGCAGTTCTTC	CASSPTSGSEQFF
TRBV2	NA	NA	TRBJ1-3	TGTGCCAGCACCCGGGACATGACAGTGACTGGAAACACCATATATTTT	CASTRDMTVTGNTIYF
TRBV5-1	TRBD1	NA	TRBJ2-2	TGCGCCAGCATACGGGACAGGTTGGAAAACACCGGGGAGCTGTTTTTT	CASIRDRLENTGELFF
TRBV18	TRBD2	NA	TRBJ2-1	TGTGCCAGCTCTTCCGGTTGGGCGGGAGGGAATGAGCAGTTCTTC	CASSSGWAGGNEQFF
TRBV7-6	NA	NA	TRBJ1-2	TGTGCCAGCAGCTTACGTGCAGGGGACTATGGCTACACCTTC	CASSLRAGDYGYTF
TRBV7-2	TRBD2	NA	TRBJ2-7	TGTGCCAGCAGCCTCGGGACTAGCGGGAGACCTCGTACGTACGAGCAGTACTTC	CASSLGTSGRPRTYEQYF
TRBV28	TRBD2	NA	TRBJ2-7	TGTGCCAGCAGTCCCGGACTAGCCTCATCCTACGAGCAGTACTTC	CASSPGLASSYEQYF
TRBV30	NA	NA	TRBJ1-2	TGTGCCTGGAGTTTAAGCGGGAACTATGGCTACACCTTC	CAWSLSGNYGYTF
TRBV27	TRBD1	NA	TRBJ2-1	TGTGCCAGCAGTTTCTTGGACAGGGTATACTACAATGAGCAGTTCTTC	CASSFLDRVYYNEQFF
TRBV18	NA	NA	TRBJ2-1	TGTGCCAGCTCACCACCGGGACAAGGGCCGTCTGAGCAGTTCTTC	CASSPPGQGPSEQFF
TRBV2	NA	NA	TRBJ1-4	TGTGCCAGCAACCCGGGAGCGGGGGGTGAAAAACTGTTTTTT	CASNPGAGGEKLFF
TRBV11-3	NA	NA	TRBJ2-5	TGTGCCAGCAGCTTATCCTCCGGGAACCAAGAGACCCAGTACTTC	CASSLSSGNQETQYF
TRBV20-1	NA	NA	TRBJ1-2	TGCAGTACCAGGACAACCTATGGCTACACCTTC	CSTRTTYGYTF
TRBV6-1	NA	NA	TRBJ1-2	TGTGCCAGCAGTAACAGCCCGGGAGGCTACACCTTC	CASSNSPGGYTF
TRBV4-2	TRBD2	NA	TRBJ2-1	TGTGCCAGCAGCCAAGAAGATGGGGACCTGGCGGGAGAGATCTACAATGAGCAGTTCTTC	CASSQEDGDLAGEIYNEQFF
TRBV30	NA	once	TRBJ1-2	TGTGCCTGGAGTGCAGGAACTAACTATGGCTACACCTTC	CAWSAGTNYGYTF
TRBV4-1	TRBD1	NA	TRBJ2-1	TGCGCCAGCAGCCAAGTTCCGGAACAGACAGGGGAGCAGTTCTTC	CASSQVPEQTGEQFF
TRBV13	NA	NA	TRBJ2-7	TGTGCCAGCAGCTTAGTTGGGGGGTACTCCTACGAGCAGTACTTC	CASSLVGGYSYEQYF
TRBV29-1	NA	NA	TRBJ2-3	TGCAGCGTTGAAGGGGGAAGCGACAGAGACACAGATACGCAGTATTTT	CSVEGGSDRDTDTQYF
TRBV27	TRBD1	NA	TRBJ1-5	TGTGCCAGCAGCCGCCGGGCATCAACAGGGGTCAATCAGCCCCAGCATTTT	CASSRRASTGVNQPQHF
TRBV7-2	TRBD1	NA	TRBJ2-3	TGTGCCAGCAGCCCCGACAGGGCCACAGATACGCAGTATTTT	CASSPDRATDTQYF
TRBV27	NA	NA	TRBJ2-1	TGTGCCAGCAGTTTGGGGGCGTTGGATGAGCAGTTCTTC	CASSLGALDEQFF
TRBV2	TRBD1	NA	TRBJ2-7	TGTGCCAGCAGTGTATCTTTACTAACAGGGGCCTCCTACGAGCAGTACTTC	CASSVSLLTGASYEQYF
TRBV6-5	NA	NA	TRBJ1-2	TGTGCCAGCACCATGACGGGACAAGAGGTCTATGGCTACACCTTC	CASTMTGQEVYGYTF
TRBV2	TRBD1	NA	TRBJ2-5	TGTGCCAGCAGTGCGGACAGGTCGGGGACCCAGTACTTC	CASSADRSGTQYF
TRBV4-1	NA	NA	TRBJ2-7	TGCGCCAGCAGCCATCCCTCGGGTGGCGCGGGCCTGTACTTC	CASSHPSGGAGLYF
TRBV5-1	TRBD1	NA	TRBJ2-5	TGCGCCAGCAGCCGACAGGACTCAGGGGGAGAGACCCAGTACTTC	CASSRQDSGGETQYF
TRBV28	NA	NA	TRBJ1-2	TGTGCCAGCAGTTTGCCAGGGATCACTAACTATGGCTACACCTTC	CASSLPGITNYGYTF
TRBV5-6	TRBD1	once	TRBJ2-7	TGTGCCAGCAGCTTGGGACAGGGGGCGCGGGAGCAGTACTTC	CASSLGQGAREQYF
TRBV11-3	NA	NA	TRBJ1-1	TGTGCCAGCAGCTTCACAGCGAACACTGAAGCTTTCTTT	CASSFTANTEAFF
TRBV11-2	NA	NA	TRBJ2-2	TGTGCCAGCAGCTTTGCGCCAGGGACAGCGGGTACTACGGGGGAGCTGTTTTTT	CASSFAPGTAGTTGELFF
TRBV9	NA	NA	TRBJ2-3	TGTGCCAGCAGCGTAGGCGGCAGCCATAACACAGATACGCAGTATTTT	CASSVGGSHNTDTQYF